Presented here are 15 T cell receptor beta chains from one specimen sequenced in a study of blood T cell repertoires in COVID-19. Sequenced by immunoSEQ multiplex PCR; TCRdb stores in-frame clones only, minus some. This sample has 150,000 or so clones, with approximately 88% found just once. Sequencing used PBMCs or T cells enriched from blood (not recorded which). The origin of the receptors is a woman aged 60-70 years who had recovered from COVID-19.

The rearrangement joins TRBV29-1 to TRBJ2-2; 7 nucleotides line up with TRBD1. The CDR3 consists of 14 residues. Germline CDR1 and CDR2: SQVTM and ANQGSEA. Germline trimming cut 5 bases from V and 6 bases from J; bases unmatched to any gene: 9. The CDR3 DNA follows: TGCAGCGTTTCCCGGGACAGCCCTTCCGGGGAGCTGTTTTTT. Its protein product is CSVSRDSPSGELFF.

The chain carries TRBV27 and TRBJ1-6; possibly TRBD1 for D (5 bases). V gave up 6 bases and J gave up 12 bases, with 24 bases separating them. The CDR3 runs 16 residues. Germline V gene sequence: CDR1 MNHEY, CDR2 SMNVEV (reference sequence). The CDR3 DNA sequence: TGTGCCAGCAGGGGCGACTACGGGCGGGGGTCCGGACCCCTCCACTTT. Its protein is CASRGDYGRGSGPLHF.

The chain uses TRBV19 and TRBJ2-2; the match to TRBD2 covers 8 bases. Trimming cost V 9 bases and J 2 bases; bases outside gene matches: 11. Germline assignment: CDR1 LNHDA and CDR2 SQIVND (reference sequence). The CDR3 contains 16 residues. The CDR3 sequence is CASRTSPRSNTGELFF. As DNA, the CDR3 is TGTGCCAGCAGGACTAGCCCGAGGTCCAACACCGGGGAGCTGTTTTTT.

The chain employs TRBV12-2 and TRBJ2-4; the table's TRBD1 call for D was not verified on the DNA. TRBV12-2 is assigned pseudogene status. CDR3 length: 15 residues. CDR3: CASRCGQGEWDIQYF. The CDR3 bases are TGTGCAAGTCGCTGTGGACAGGGGGAATGGGACATTCAGTACTTC.

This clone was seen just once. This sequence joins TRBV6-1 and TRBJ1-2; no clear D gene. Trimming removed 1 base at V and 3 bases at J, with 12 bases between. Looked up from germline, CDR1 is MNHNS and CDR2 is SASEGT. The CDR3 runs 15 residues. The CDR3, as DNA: TGTGCCAGCAGTGAAGGCAGCCCCGGGGACTATGGCTACACCTTC. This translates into CASSEGSPGDYGYTF.

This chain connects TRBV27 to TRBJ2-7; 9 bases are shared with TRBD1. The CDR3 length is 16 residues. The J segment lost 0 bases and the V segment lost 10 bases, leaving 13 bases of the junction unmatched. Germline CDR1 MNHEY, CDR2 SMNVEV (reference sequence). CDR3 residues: CANPGQGSFSSYEQYF. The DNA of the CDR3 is TGTGCCAACCCGGGACAGGGATCATTTTCCTCCTACGAGCAGTACTTC.

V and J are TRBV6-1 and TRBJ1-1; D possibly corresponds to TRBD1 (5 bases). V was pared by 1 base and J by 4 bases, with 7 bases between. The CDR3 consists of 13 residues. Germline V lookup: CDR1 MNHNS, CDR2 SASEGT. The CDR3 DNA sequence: TGTGCCAGCAGTGAAGAGGGGCGCACTGAAGCTTTCTTT. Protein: CASSEEGRTEAFF.

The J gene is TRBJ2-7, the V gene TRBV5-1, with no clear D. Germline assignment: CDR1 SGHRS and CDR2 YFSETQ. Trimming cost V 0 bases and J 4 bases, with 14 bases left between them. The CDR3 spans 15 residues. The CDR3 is CASSLASMARYEQYF. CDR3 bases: TGCGCCAGCAGCTTGGCTAGTATGGCCCGGTACGAGCAGTACTTC.

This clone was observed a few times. The CDR3 region has the DNA TGTGCCAGCAGAGCCGGGACAGGGGGCAATCAGCCCCAGCATTTT. It is translated as CASRAGTGGNQPQHF. V gene TRBV2 combines with J gene TRBJ1-5; 10 nucleotides line up with TRBD1. CDR3 length: 15 residues. V lost 6 bases and J lost 2; bases outside the gene matches: 4. Germline values: CDR1 SNHLY, CDR2 FYNNEI.

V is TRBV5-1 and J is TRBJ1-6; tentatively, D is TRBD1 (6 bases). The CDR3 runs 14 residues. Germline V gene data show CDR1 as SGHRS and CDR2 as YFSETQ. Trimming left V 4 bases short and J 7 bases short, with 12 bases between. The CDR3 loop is CASSETGPNSPLHF. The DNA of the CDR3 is TGCGCCAGCAGCGAGACAGGTCCCAATTCACCCCTCCACTTT.

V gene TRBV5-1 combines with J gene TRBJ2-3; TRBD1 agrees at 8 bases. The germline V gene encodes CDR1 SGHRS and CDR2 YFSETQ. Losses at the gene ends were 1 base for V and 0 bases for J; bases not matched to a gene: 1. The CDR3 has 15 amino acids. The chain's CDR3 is CASSLRQGSTDTQYF. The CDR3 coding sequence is TGCGCCAGCAGCTTGCGACAGGGGAGCACAGATACGCAGTATTTT.

CDR3 sequence (DNA): TGTGCCAGCAGTTCCAGGGACAGGGAAACAGGTCAGCCCCAGCATTTT. Amino acid sequence: CASSSRDRETGQPQHF. The V call is TRBV28, the J call TRBJ1-5; 9 bases line up with TRBD1. The germline gives CDR1 MDHEN, CDR2 SYDVKM. The CDR3 loop spans 16 amino acids. V dropped 4 bases and J dropped 6; count of bases not matched to a gene: 10.

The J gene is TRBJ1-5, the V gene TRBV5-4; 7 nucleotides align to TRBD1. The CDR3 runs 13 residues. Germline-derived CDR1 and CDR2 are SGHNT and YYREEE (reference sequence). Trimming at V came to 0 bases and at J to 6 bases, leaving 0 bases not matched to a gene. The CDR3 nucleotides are TGTGCCAGCAGCTTGGACAGGGGTCAGCCCCAGCATTTT. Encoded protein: CASSLDRGQPQHF.

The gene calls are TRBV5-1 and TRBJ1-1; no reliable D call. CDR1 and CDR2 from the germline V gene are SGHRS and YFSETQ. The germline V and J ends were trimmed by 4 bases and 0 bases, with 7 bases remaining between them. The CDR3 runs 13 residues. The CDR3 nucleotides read TGCGCCAGCAGCGCATCGGTGAACACTGAAGCTTTCTTT. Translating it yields CASSASVNTEAFF.

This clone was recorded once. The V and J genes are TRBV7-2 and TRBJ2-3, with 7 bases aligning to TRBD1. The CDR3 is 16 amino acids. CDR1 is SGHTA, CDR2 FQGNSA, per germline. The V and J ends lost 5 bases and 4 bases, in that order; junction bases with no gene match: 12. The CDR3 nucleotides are TGTGCCAGCAGCCCGTCGCCCCGGACAGGTTCAGATACGCAGTATTTT. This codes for CASSPSPRTGSDTQYF.